The 9 T cell receptor beta chains presented below share a single source sample, sequenced in a study of early T cells in non-severe SARS-CoV-2 infection. TCRdb independently ran MiXCR on the 5' RACE reads; one entry per CDR3 protein. The sample includes 60,000 or so distinct CDR3 sequences, 8.5% to 12% seen only once; the top ten take under 6%. The specimen was whole blood. The origin of the receptors is an adult who was a healthcare worker with PCR-confirmed SARS-CoV-2 infection or an uninfected control (not recorded which).

This chain connects TRBV27 to TRBJ1-2, with 12 bases aligning to TRBD1. V lost 4 bases to trimming and J lost 6 bases; unmatched junction nucleotides: 6. The CDR3 runs to 15 residues. Germline V gene lookup returns CDR1 MNHEY and CDR2 SMNVEV (reference sequence). Here the CDR3 DNA reads TGTGCCAGCAGTTCACCGGGACAGGGGGCGCATGGCTACACCTTC. The encoded protein is CASSSPGQGAHGYTF.

This clonotype was recorded many times. The chain couples TRBV5-1 to TRBJ2-1; D possibly uses TRBD1 or TRBD2 (6 bases each). The V gene's germline CDR1 is SGHRS and CDR2 YFSETQ. Trimming removed 3 bases from V and 2 bases from J, with 15 bases in between. CDR3 length: 16 residues. As DNA, the CDR3 is TGCGCCAGCAGCTGGGGGGCTAGCGTAGCCTACAATGAGCAGTTCTTC. This encodes CASSWGASVAYNEQFF.

This clonotype was detected ten times or more. The genes are TRBV14 and TRBJ2-5; D is uncertain. The germline CDR1 and CDR2 sequences are SGHDN and FVKESK. The CDR3 consists of 14 residues. The V end lost 4 bases, the J end lost 5 bases, and 14 bases lay between the germline ends. The CDR3 is CASSLDAGIETQYF. As DNA, the CDR3 is TGTGCCAGCAGCCTCGACGCAGGTATTGAGACCCAGTACTTC.

There are many counts of this clonotype. The gene calls are TRBV27 and TRBJ2-7; 8 bases agree with TRBD1. With 4 bases clipped from V and 1 base from J, the junction kept 6 bases outside the gene matches. This CDR3 has 15 residues. Germline V gene lookup returns CDR1 MNHEY and CDR2 SMNVEV (reference sequence). CDR3 sequence reads: CASSSEGQGSYEQYF. Written as DNA, the CDR3 is TGTGCCAGCAGTTCAGAAGGACAGGGTTCCTACGAGCAGTACTTC.

This clonotype was detected only a few times. This chain connects TRBV11-2 to TRBJ2-6, with D maybe TRBD1 (5 bases). Deletions cut 8 bases from V and 0 bases from J, with 14 bases between. The germline gives CDR1 SGHAT, CDR2 FQNNGV. The CDR3 has 16 amino acids. CDR3 sequence reads: CASRRQILSGANVLTF. In nucleotides, the CDR3 is TGTGCCAGCCGACGACAGATCCTCTCTGGGGCCAACGTCCTGACTTTC.

This clonotype was detected ten times or more. V and J are TRBV9 and TRBJ2-6; weak D call: TRBD2 (5 bases). Trimming took off 0 bases at V and 2 bases at J, with 12 bases between the two ends. This CDR3 is 17 amino acids long. CDR1 and CDR2 (germline): SGDLS, YYNGEE. The CDR3 spells CASSVGGNSAGANVLTF. CDR3 coding DNA: TGTGCCAGCAGCGTAGGTGGGAATAGCGCTGGGGCCAACGTCCTGACTTTC.

This clonotype has at least ten counts. The V gene is TRBV10-3, the J gene TRBJ2-3; D is uncertain. The germline V gene encodes CDR1 ENHRY and CDR2 SYGVKD. This CDR3 region has 11 residues. The V end was cut by 10 bases, the J end by 3 bases, with 8 bases between. CDR3 region: CATAFTDTQYF. The CDR3 coding sequence is TGTGCCACAGCGTTTACAGATACGCAGTATTTT.

The V call is TRBV7-2, the J call TRBJ2-5, with D possibly matching TRBD1 (6 bases). The CDR3 loop spans 17 amino acids. Germline assignment: CDR1 SGHTA and CDR2 FQGNSA. The V gene lost 5 bases and the J gene lost 0 bases, with 19 bases spanning the gap. In nucleotides, the CDR3 is TGTGCCAGCAGCACAAACCGGGACAATTATTACCAAGAGACCCAGTACTTC. Its protein is CASSTNRDNYYQETQYF. Together with reference TRBV7-2 and TRBJ2-5, the CDR3 gives the full variable domain: GAGVSQSPSNKVTEKGKDVELRCDPISGHTALYWYRQSLGQGLEFLIYFQGNSAPDKSGLPSDRFSAERTGGSVSTLTIQRTQQEDSAVYLCASSTNRDNYYQETQYFGPGTRLLVL.

This clonotype has just a few counts. The chain employs TRBV7-2 and TRBJ2-1; D is uncertain. The CDR3 runs to 12 residues. V gave up 3 bases and J gave up 0 bases, with 0 bases separating them. Germline assignment: CDR1 SGHTA and CDR2 FQGNSA. DNA for the CDR3: TGTGCCAGCAGCTTCTCCTACAATGAGCAGTTCTTC. It encodes CASSFSYNEQFF.